This T cell receptor (beta chain) was found in a study of T cell responses to AZD1222 COVID-19 vaccine. The ends were cut back, 10 bases at V and 5 bases at J, with 14 bases in the middle. Germline lookup yields CDR1 SEHNR and CDR2 FQNEAQ (reference sequence). This CDR3 has 12 residues. Pooling of second doses given at about 4 or about 12 weeks was done. Study-wide findings and caveats: The donor cohort was predominantly white British with a female majority, and clonal diversity may have been underestimated.

TCRdb keeps only in-frame clones here, not all; method: immunoSEQ multiplex PCR. This table holds some 180,000 clones, about nine tenths found once. Concerning this clone itself: Antigen unknown.

V usage is TRBV7-9 and J usage is TRBJ1-2; D is undetermined. The input for sequencing was peripheral blood, taken 28 days after the second AZD1222 dose. This sequence originates from an adult who received the AZD1222 COVID-19 vaccine. CDR3 amino acids: CATEVRVYGYTF. The CDR3 DNA reads TGTGCCACCGAAGTACGGGTATATGGCTACACCTTC.